Listed below are T cell receptor beta chains from one sample, sequenced in a study of metastatic and nonmetastatic thyroid tumors. TCRdb called clones again from the PCR reads with MiXCR. Among about 40,000 clones, 11% were seen once, and the ten largest hold under 30%. The sample was blood. The receptors come from a female donor with papillary thyroid cancer or a benign thyroid nodule (not recorded which). Some clones in this sample may be carry-over from other donors' samples. Each CDR3 is given with its conserved first and last residue.

v_gene: TRBV6-2/TRBV6-3
j_gene: TRBJ2-7
CDR3aa: CASRQGGALVEQYF

v_gene: TRBV11-3
j_gene: TRBJ1-1
CDR3aa: CASSLDGRRGHTEAFF

v_gene: TRBV2
j_gene: TRBJ1-2
CDR3aa: CASSENSGYTF

v_gene: TRBV2
j_gene: TRBJ2-2
CDR3aa: CASSEWLSNTGELFF

v_gene: TRBV4-1
j_gene: TRBJ1-2
CDR3aa: CASSSSSDGTWGYTF

v_gene: TRBV4-2
j_gene: TRBJ2-1
CDR3aa: CASSLPGLAGDNEQFF

v_gene: TRBV2
j_gene: TRBJ1-5
CDR3aa: CASTGQGSQPQHF

v_gene: TRBV24-1
j_gene: TRBJ1-1
CDR3aa: CATSDSGAGLVEAFF

v_gene: TRBV20-1
j_gene: TRBJ2-1
CDR3aa: CSARRLAGWDEQFF

v_gene: TRBV12-3/TRBV12-4
j_gene: TRBJ2-1
CDR3aa: CASSPLGNNEQFF

v_gene: TRBV4-2
j_gene: TRBJ2-1
CDR3aa: CASSQEAGDPYNEQFF

v_gene: TRBV5-1
j_gene: TRBJ2-2
CDR3aa: CASSRQLQGRNTGELFF

v_gene: TRBV28
j_gene: TRBJ2-7
CDR3aa: CASSLYWTGSYEQYF

v_gene: TRBV3-1
j_gene: TRBJ1-1
CDR3aa: CASSHWTGGLTEAFF

v_gene: TRBV29-1
j_gene: TRBJ1-4
CDR3aa: CSVLTGGFSREKLFF

v_gene: TRBV28
j_gene: TRBJ2-1
CDR3aa: CASSFPTSYNEQFF

v_gene: TRBV29-1
j_gene: TRBJ2-5
CDR3aa: CSVEKVEGETQYF

v_gene: TRBV11-2
j_gene: TRBJ2-3
CDR3aa: CASSLRTSGGSDTQYF

v_gene: TRBV20-1
j_gene: TRBJ2-7
CDR3aa: CSARGWGYEQYF

v_gene: TRBV5-8
j_gene: TRBJ1-1
CDR3aa: CASSLLTGYTEAFF

v_gene: TRBV3-1
j_gene: TRBJ1-2
CDR3aa: CASSQFSTPDGYTF

v_gene: TRBV5-1
j_gene: TRBJ2-5
CDR3aa: CASAGEGQMGETQYF

v_gene: TRBV20-1
j_gene: TRBJ2-7
CDR3aa: CMVLGSGIYEQYF

v_gene: TRBV11-2
j_gene: TRBJ2-1
CDR3aa: CASSSKRDGSSYNEQFF

v_gene: TRBV5-5
j_gene: TRBJ2-1
CDR3aa: CASSRGTSGTYNEQFF

v_gene: TRBV6-2/TRBV6-3
j_gene: TRBJ1-2
CDR3aa: CASRRGQGELYGYTF

v_gene: TRBV10-3
j_gene: TRBJ2-7
CDR3aa: CAISDPGLPSYEQYF

v_gene: TRBV12-3/TRBV12-4
j_gene: TRBJ2-5
CDR3aa: CASRVAGGLQETQYF

v_gene: TRBV20-1
j_gene: TRBJ2-3
CDR3aa: CSAPTRDIPSTDTQYF

v_gene: TRBV11-1
j_gene: TRBJ2-6
CDR3aa: CASSLGSGTGLSGANVLTF

v_gene: TRBV10-3
j_gene: TRBJ1-2
CDR3aa: CAISGVGLYGYTF

v_gene: TRBV12-3/TRBV12-4
j_gene: TRBJ1-3
CDR3aa: CASSFRKSSSVNTIYF

v_gene: TRBV6-1
j_gene: TRBJ2-1
CDR3aa: CASSGGGRYHEQFF

v_gene: TRBV24-1
j_gene: TRBJ2-1
CDR3aa: CATSDLSPGGSGRNNEQFF

v_gene: TRBV28
j_gene: TRBJ2-7
CDR3aa: CASRPLGGIAYEQYF

v_gene: TRBV2
j_gene: TRBJ2-6
CDR3aa: CASSGTSGANVLTF

v_gene: TRBV10-2
j_gene: TRBJ2-7
CDR3aa: CASSETDSYEQYF

v_gene: TRBV7-9
j_gene: TRBJ1-4
CDR3aa: CASSRDELREKLFF

v_gene: TRBV3-1
j_gene: TRBJ2-1
CDR3aa: CASSHEPGPHNEQFF

v_gene: TRBV18
j_gene: TRBJ2-2
CDR3aa: CASSREMVGELFF

v_gene: TRBV14
j_gene: TRBJ2-7
CDR3aa: CAGSQDLVGTSYEQYF

v_gene: TRBV4-1
j_gene: TRBJ2-7
CDR3aa: CAISQCATAYEQYF

v_gene: TRBV20-1
j_gene: TRBJ1-2
CDR3aa: CSASGRGEGGYTF

v_gene: TRBV27
j_gene: TRBJ2-2
CDR3aa: CASSSRDRVYTGELFF

v_gene: TRBV5-1
j_gene: TRBJ2-3
CDR3aa: CASRGSGSGSDTQYF

v_gene: TRBV5-6
j_gene: TRBJ2-1
CDR3aa: CASSSGQQPYNEQFF